Following are 9 T cell receptor beta chains from one sample sequenced in a study of blood T cell repertoires in COVID-19. This table comes from immunoSEQ multiplex PCR, and its TCRdb copy is limited to in-frame clones, with some not included. The repertoire holds a few hundred thousand clones, with under 90% as singletons. Sequencing input: PBMCs or T cells enriched from blood (not recorded which). All receptors derive from a woman aged 55-70 years who had recovered from COVID-19.

This clone was counted once. The CDR3 DNA sequence: TGTGCCAGCAGTTACGCGGGAACCCACGAGCAGTACTTC. Its translation is CASSYAGTHEQYF. V and J are TRBV6-2 or TRBV6-3 and TRBJ2-7; TRBD2 might be the D (6 bases). The V end lost 2 bases, the J end lost 5 bases, and 10 bases lay between the germline ends. This CDR3 has 13 residues. In germline, CDR1 is MNHEY, CDR2 SVGEGT.

This clone was observed once. The V call is TRBV5-1, the J call TRBJ2-1; a weak D match, TRBD1 (5 bases). Germline-derived CDR1 and CDR2 are SGHRS and YFSETQ. This CDR3 region has 11 residues. The V gene lost 1 base and the J gene lost 9 bases, with 5 bases spanning the gap. DNA of the CDR3: TGCGCCAGCAGCTTGAGGGGTGAGCAGTTCTTC. As protein: CASSLRGEQFF.

For this clone: Other DNA sequences in the same sample also yield this CDR3. The rearrangement joins TRBV5-1 to TRBJ2-3, with a tentative D call TRBD2 (5 bases). Germline loops: CDR1 SGHRS, CDR2 YFSETQ. The CDR3 has 12 amino acids. V was pared by 4 bases and J by 6 bases, with 9 bases between. Written as DNA, the CDR3 is TGCGCCAGCAGCCCCGGCGGGGATACGCAGTATTTT. This encodes CASSPGGDTQYF.

V is TRBV12-3 or TRBV12-4 and J is TRBJ1-5, with D possibly matching TRBD1 (6 bases). The CDR3 length is 11 residues. V was pared by 6 bases and J by 9 bases, with 9 bases between. The CDR3 loop is CASRETGPQHF. DNA for the CDR3: TGTGCCAGCAGGGAGACAGGGCCCCAGCATTTT.

This chain links TRBV10-3 with TRBJ2-1, with D maybe TRBD2 (5 bases). CDR1 is ENHRY and CDR2 is SYGVKD in the germline V gene. V was trimmed by 7 bases and J by 8 bases, leaving 18 bases between them. The CDR3 covers 14 residues. The CDR3 DNA reads as TGTGCCATCAATCCTAACATACTAGGCCATGAGCAGTTCTTC. Amino acids: CAINPNILGHEQFF.

The chain carries TRBV10-3 and TRBJ1-2, with 10 bases lining up with TRBD1. With V trimmed by 8 bases and J by 6 bases, 3 bases remained unmatched. The CDR3 has 12 residues. Germline CDR1 is ENHRY and CDR2 is SYGVKD. CDR3 protein: CAIGTGDHGYTF. CDR3 nucleotide sequence: TGTGCCATCGGGACAGGGGACCATGGCTACACCTTC.

This clone was counted only a few times. The J gene is TRBJ2-1, the V gene TRBV12-3 or TRBV12-4; D is perhaps TRBD2 (5 bases). The ends were cut back, 8 bases at V and 2 bases at J, with 10 bases in the middle. The CDR3 sequence is 13 residues long. CDR3 bases: TGTGCCAGCTCTGGAGGTGCCTACAATGAGCAGTTCTTC. Translating gives CASSGGAYNEQFF.

CDR3 in amino acids: CASSLELRRGGNGNEQFF. The CDR3 DNA reads as TGTGCCAGCAGCTTAGAATTGCGGCGGGGGGGAAACGGTAATGAGCAGTTCTTC. V and J are TRBV7-6 and TRBJ2-1; 9 bases line up with TRBD2. V trimming: 1 base; J trimming: 7 bases; junction bases outside the gene matches: 14. The germline gives CDR1 SGHVS, CDR2 FNYEAQ. The CDR3 totals 18 residues.

This chain uses TRBV24-1 with TRBJ2-3; D perhaps matches TRBD2 (5 bases). Germline loops: CDR1 KGHDR, CDR2 SFDVKD. The CDR3 contains 14 residues. Trimming cost V 6 bases and J 0 bases, with 9 bases left between them. CDR3 sequence: CATSSGSSTDTQYF. The DNA for the CDR3 is TGTGCCACCAGTAGCGGATCAAGCACAGATACGCAGTATTTT.